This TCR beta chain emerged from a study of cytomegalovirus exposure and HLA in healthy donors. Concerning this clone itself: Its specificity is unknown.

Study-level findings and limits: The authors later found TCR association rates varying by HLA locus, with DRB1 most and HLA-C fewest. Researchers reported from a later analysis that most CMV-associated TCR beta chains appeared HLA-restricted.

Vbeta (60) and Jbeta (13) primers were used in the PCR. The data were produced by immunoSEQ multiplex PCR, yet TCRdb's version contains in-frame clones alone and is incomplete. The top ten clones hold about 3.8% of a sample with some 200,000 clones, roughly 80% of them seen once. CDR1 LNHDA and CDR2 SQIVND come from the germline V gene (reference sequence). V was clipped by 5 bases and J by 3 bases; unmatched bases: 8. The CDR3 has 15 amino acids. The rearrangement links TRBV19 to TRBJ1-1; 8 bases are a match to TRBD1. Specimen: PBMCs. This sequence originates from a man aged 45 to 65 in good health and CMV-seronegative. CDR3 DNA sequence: TGTGCCAGTAGTGCCAGGGGGCGCGGGGACACTGAAGCTTTCTTT. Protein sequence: CASSARGRGDTEAFF. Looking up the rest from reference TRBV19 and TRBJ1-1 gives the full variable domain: DGGITQSPKYLFRKEGQNVTLSCEQNLNHDAMYWYRQDPGQGLRLIYYSQIVNDFQKGDIAEGYSVSREKKESFPLTVTSAQKNPTAFYLCASSARGRGDTEAFFGQGTRLTVV.